What follows are 10 T cell receptor beta chains derived from one specimen sequenced in a study of blood T cell repertoires in COVID-19. The method was immunoSEQ multiplex PCR; TCRdb's version includes in-frame clones alone and lacks a portion of them. The table lists a few hundred thousand clones, 90% of them singletons, with 3.5% to 4.5% in the top ten. The sequenced material came from PBMCs or T cells enriched from blood (not recorded which). These receptors originate from a woman under 30 with acute COVID-19.

Only one count was recorded for this clone. The rearrangement links TRBV11-2 to TRBJ2-1, with D unclear. This CDR3 is 13 amino acids long. V lost 2 bases to trimming and J lost 9 bases, with 11 bases between them. Germline lookup yields CDR1 SGHAT and CDR2 FQNNGV. CDR3 protein: CASSLSLKREQFF. The CDR3 DNA reads TGTGCCAGCAGCTTATCCCTTAAGCGTGAGCAGTTCTTC. The full variable domain, completed using reference TRBV11-2 and TRBJ2-1, is EAGVAQSPRYKIIEKRQSVAFWCNPISGHATLYWYQQILGQGPKLLIQFQNNGVVDDSQLPKDRFSAERLKGVDSTLKIQPAKLEDSAVYLCASSLSLKREQFFGPGTRLTVL.

The rearrangement joins TRBV2 to TRBJ1-1, with D perhaps matching TRBD1 (5 bases). Germline-derived CDR1 and CDR2 are SNHLY and FYNNEI. The CDR3 consists of 10 residues. The V end was cut by 8 bases, the J end by 12 bases, with 13 bases between. In nucleotides, the CDR3 is TGTGCCAGCCAAGACGACAGCCCTTTCTTT. The encoded protein is CASQDDSPFF.

V gene TRBV5-1 combines with J gene TRBJ2-2; a possible D gene is TRBD1 (5 bases). CDR3 length: 14 residues. The germline V and J ends were trimmed by 1 base and 7 bases, with 11 bases remaining between them. The germline gives CDR1 SGHRS, CDR2 YFSETQ. The CDR3 is CASSLRPRGGELFF. CDR3 bases: TGCGCCAGCAGCTTGCGTCCAAGGGGCGGGGAGCTGTTTTTT.

V usage is TRBV5-4 and J usage is TRBJ2-3, with D maybe TRBD2 (5 bases). Germline values: CDR1 SGHNT, CDR2 YYREEE (reference sequence). The germline V and J ends were trimmed by 0 bases and 4 bases, with 21 bases remaining between them. This CDR3 contains 18 residues. CDR3 sequence (DNA): TGTGCCAGCAGCTTGGAATCTTTGGAGCGGAAGGGCTCAGATACGCAGTATTTT. Its protein product is CASSLESLERKGSDTQYF.

This clone was counted a single time. This rearrangement joins TRBV7-9 to TRBJ2-7; weak D call: TRBD1 (5 bases). CDR1 SEHNR and CDR2 FQNEAQ come from the germline V gene (reference sequence). Deletions cut 3 bases from V and 5 bases from J, with 14 bases between. The CDR3 totals 14 residues. In DNA form, the CDR3 reads TGTGCCAGCAGCTTGGGGCAGGGTGTCGACGAGCAGTACTTC. Translated, it gives CASSLGQGVDEQYF.

The chain is built from TRBV7-2 and TRBJ1-1, with D maybe TRBD1 (6 bases). V dropped 6 bases and J dropped 3 bases, with 20 bases sitting between them. CDR1 is SGHTA and CDR2 is FQGNSA in the germline V gene. The CDR3 extends over 16 amino acids. The CDR3 loop is CASSPVAGADDTEAFF. CDR3 nucleotides: TGTGCCAGCAGTCCGGTTGCAGGGGCAGACGACACTGAAGCTTTCTTT.

V and J are TRBV7-9 and TRBJ1-2, with 11 bases aligning to TRBD1. The V gene's germline CDR1 is SEHNR and CDR2 FQNEAQ (reference sequence). The CDR3 sequence is 17 residues long. The V and J ends lost 2 bases and 3 bases, in that order; junction bases with no gene match: 8. CDR3 amino acids: CASSLIAGQGVDYGYTF. In DNA form, the CDR3 reads TGTGCCAGCAGCTTAATTGCGGGACAGGGGGTCGACTATGGCTACACCTTC.

This clone was seen a single time. The chain carries TRBV11-2 and TRBJ2-2; 7 bases align to TRBD2. The CDR3 is 15 amino acids. V trimming: 5 bases; J trimming: 3 bases; junction bases outside the gene matches: 6. CDR1 is SGHAT and CDR2 is FQNNGV in the germline V gene. The chain's CDR3 is CASSVLAADTGELFF. The CDR3 DNA reads as TGTGCCAGCAGCGTCCTAGCGGCCGACACCGGGGAGCTGTTTTTT.

This chain joins TRBV6-5 and TRBJ2-7, with a weak D call TRBD2 (6 bases). The CDR3 extends over 15 amino acids. V lost 2 bases and J 3 bases, leaving 14 bases between the germline ends. In germline, CDR1 is MNHEY, CDR2 SVGAGI. CDR3 protein: CASSYVLASYYEQYF. DNA of the CDR3: TGTGCCAGCAGTTACGTCCTAGCGAGTTACTACGAGCAGTACTTC.

This clone was detected once. The chain joins TRBV11-3 to TRBJ1-1; D is undetermined. The V gene lost 6 bases and the J gene lost 7 bases, with 9 bases spanning the gap. CDR3 size: 11 residues. CDR1 and CDR2 (germline): SGHNT, YENEEA. The CDR3 nucleotides read TGTGCCAGCAGTTCCGGGGATGAAGCTTTCTTT. Protein: CASSSGDEAFF.